The 5 T cell receptor beta chains presented below share a single source sample, sequenced in a study of regulatory T cells in long-lasting Graves disease. TCR beta libraries were built with iRepertoire HTBI primers and Arm-PCR of CDR3 regions. TCRdb re-called the multiplex PCR reads through MiXCR, storing one row per CDR3 protein. This sample has about 470,000 distinct CDR3 sequences; around 15% occur once, and the top ten carry 9% to 15%. Stated time point: newly diagnosed GD, antithyroid drugs for less than 3 months. RNA extracted from PBMCs served as the sequencing template. These data also featured in a second study, about T cells in Graves' hyperthyroidism and ophthalmopathy.

The source material was peripheral blood mononuclear cells (PBMCs), sampled at new diagnosis, from a patient treated with antithyroid drugs. These receptor sequences come from a man aged 35-49 years with Graves disease.

This clonotype was observed at least ten times. This sequence joins TRBV7-3 and TRBJ2-1, with TRBD2 matching over 9 bases. This CDR3 contains 15 residues. Germline V lookup: CDR1 SGHTA, CDR2 FQGTGA. Trimming cost V 2 bases and J 7 bases; bases outside gene matches: 6. The CDR3 sequence is CASSLLAGGGNEQFF. The CDR3 nucleotides read TGTGCCAGCAGCTTACTCGCGGGAGGGGGTAATGAGCAGTTCTTC.

This clonotype was seen a few times. This chain uses TRBV27 with TRBJ2-7; possibly TRBD1 for D (5 bases). Trimming cost V 5 bases and J 0 bases, with 14 bases left between them. CDR3 length: 15 amino acids. Germline-derived CDR1 and CDR2 are MNHEY and SMNVEV (reference sequence). The CDR3 is CASSRTGPNSYEQYF. CDR3 in DNA: TGTGCCAGCAGTCGAACAGGTCCTAACTCCTACGAGCAGTACTTC.

The table lists this clonotype with many counts. The chain uses TRBV28 and TRBJ2-3; 9 nucleotides match TRBD1. CDR1 and CDR2 (germline): MDHEN, SYDVKM. This CDR3 comprises 14 residues. Unmatched junction bases numbered 11, after V lost 8 bases and J lost 8 bases. CDR3 in DNA: TGTGCCAGCCTCAAACAAGGACAGGGGCGTACGCAGTATTTT. Protein: CASLKQGQGRTQYF.

This clonotype was detected many times. The chain uses TRBV5-1 and TRBJ2-7; 9 nucleotides align to TRBD1. This CDR3 has 13 residues. After removal of 4 bases from V and 5 bases from J, the junction contained 4 bases not matched to a gene. Germline V lookup: CDR1 SGHRS, CDR2 YFSETQ. The CDR3 reads CASSPRTGDEQYF. The CDR3 DNA follows: TGCGCCAGCAGCCCCCGGACAGGGGACGAGCAGTACTTC.

The CDR3 DNA is TGTGCCAGCGGAGTTCTTTACAATGAGCAGTTCTTC. Encoded protein: CASGVLYNEQFF. J is TRBJ2-1 and V is TRBV28; D gene unclear. The V gene's germline CDR1 is MDHEN and CDR2 SYDVKM. This CDR3 spans 12 amino acids. Trimming removed 8 bases at V and 4 bases at J, with 9 bases between. The full variable domain, its missing parts supplied by reference TRBV28 and TRBJ2-1, is DVKVTQSSRYLVKRTGEKVFLECVQDMDHENMFWYRQDPGLGLRLIYFSYDVKMKEKGDIPEGYSVSREKKERFSLILESASTNQTSMYLCASGVLYNEQFFGPGTRLTVL.